These 29 T cell receptor beta chains were sequenced from one sample in a study of cytomegalovirus exposure and HLA in healthy donors. The PCR made use of 60 Vbeta and 13 Jbeta primers. The table came from immunoSEQ multiplex PCR; TCRdb's copy has only in-frame clones and leaves some out. Reported are 55,000 to 65,000 clones; the ten largest clones contain 3.5% to 4%. The sample taken for sequencing was PBMCs. These receptors came from a woman between 18 and 29 years old in good health and CMV-seronegative.

This chain uses TRBV9 with TRBJ1-2; 9 bases match TRBD1. The CDR3 contains 14 residues. Germline CDR1 and CDR2: SGDLS and YYNGEE. After removal of 3 bases from V and 9 bases from J, the junction contained 9 bases not matched to a gene. CDR3 region: CASSDYRGQGSYTF. CDR3 coding DNA: TGTGCCAGCAGCGACTACAGGGGGCAGGGTAGCTACACCTTC.

The CDR3 sequence: CASSLRGGGSYEQYF. The CDR3, as DNA: TGCGCCAGCAGCTTGCGCGGTGGCGGCTCCTACGAGCAGTACTTC. The chain uses TRBV5-1 and TRBJ2-7, with unresolved D. CDR1 is SGHRS and CDR2 is YFSETQ in the germline V gene. The CDR3 runs 15 residues. V gave up 1 base and J gave up 0 bases, with 11 bases separating them.

The CDR3 reads CASSISGQTYNEQFF. Here the CDR3 DNA reads TGTGCCAGTAGTATATCGGGACAGACCTACAATGAGCAGTTCTTC. The chain is built from TRBV19 and TRBJ2-1; TRBD1 agrees at 7 bases. The germline V gene has CDR1 LNHDA and CDR2 SQIVND (reference sequence). The CDR3 has 15 residues. Trimming took 2 bases from V and 2 from J; bases not matched to a gene: 3.

The chain combines TRBV2 with TRBJ1-1; tentative D call: TRBD1 (6 bases). CDR3 size: 13 residues. Per the germline V gene, CDR1 is SNHLY and CDR2 is FYNNEI. V was shortened by 1 base and J by 10 bases, with 13 bases between the two germline ends. The CDR3 DNA sequence: TGTGCCAGCAGTGAAGTTTACAGGGCAGGAGCTTTCTTT. Its translation: CASSEVYRAGAFF.

The J gene is TRBJ1-2, the V gene TRBV7-3, with D perhaps matching TRBD1 (6 bases). The ends were cut back, 5 bases at V and 5 bases at J, with 21 bases in the middle. CDR3 size: 16 residues. Germline V gene sequence: CDR1 SGHTA, CDR2 FQGTGA. Here the CDR3 DNA reads TGTGCCAGCAGCGCCCGGTCCGGGGGGCCGGGATATGGCTACACCTTC. Translating gives CASSARSGGPGYGYTF. The full variable domain, with the rest looked up from reference TRBV7-3 and TRBJ1-2, is GAGVSQTPSNKVTEKGKYVELRCDPISGHTALYWYRQSLGQGPEFLIYFQGTGAADDSGLPNDRFFAVRPEGSVSTLKIQRTERGDSAVYLCASSARSGGPGYGYTFGSGTRLTVV.

V gene TRBV14 combines with J gene TRBJ2-5, with unresolved D. The ends were cut back, 4 bases at V and 3 bases at J, with 6 bases in the middle. CDR3 size: 12 residues. Germline V lookup: CDR1 SGHDN, CDR2 FVKESK. The CDR3 is CASSPLEETQYF. Here the CDR3 DNA reads TGTGCCAGCAGCCCCTTAGAAGAGACCCAGTACTTC.

J is TRBJ2-5 and V is TRBV13, with TRBD1 matching over 7 bases. V trimming: 1 base; J trimming: 4 bases; junction bases outside the gene matches: 3. The CDR3 length is 14 residues. Per the germline V gene, CDR1 is PRHDT and CDR2 is FYEKMQ (reference sequence). The CDR3 loop is CASSLVAGGETQYF. Here the CDR3 DNA reads TGTGCCAGCAGCTTAGTTGCAGGGGGAGAGACCCAGTACTTC.

This chain uses TRBV6-5 with TRBJ2-3; a possible D gene is TRBD2 (6 bases). The CDR3 covers 14 residues. CDR1 and CDR2 (germline): MNHEY, SVGAGI. The V end was cut by 8 bases, the J end by 0 bases, with 12 bases between. The CDR3 DNA reads as TGTGCCAGCCAGAGCGGGTCCAGCACAGATACGCAGTATTTT. It is translated as CASQSGSSTDTQYF.

The J gene is TRBJ2-3, the V gene TRBV11-3; 7 nucleotides agree with TRBD1. This CDR3 is built from 15 residues. J lost 0 bases, V lost 6 bases, and 6 bases had no gene match. CDR1 is SGHNT, CDR2 YENEEA, per germline. For the CDR3, the DNA is TGTGCCAGCAGTCGCACAGGGGAGAGCACAGATACGCAGTATTTT. Protein product: CASSRTGESTDTQYF.

V usage is TRBV7-9 and J usage is TRBJ2-7; 9 nucleotides agree with TRBD2. J lost 2 bases, V lost 5 bases, and 10 bases had no gene match. Germline CDR1 reads SEHNR; CDR2 reads FQNEAQ (reference sequence). The CDR3 loop spans 16 amino acids. CDR3 in DNA: TGTGCCAGCAGCCCCTTTAGCGGGGGAGGGGCCTACGAGCAGTACTTC. This translates into CASSPFSGGGAYEQYF.

The rearrangement joins TRBV1 to TRBJ1-2. TRBV1 is a pseudogene segment. CDR3 length: 13 amino acids. DNA of the CDR3: TGCACCAGCAGCCAAGAAACCAGGGAGGACTACACCTTC. Translating gives CTSSQETREDYTF.

This rearrangement joins TRBV7-9 to TRBJ2-5; TRBD1 matches at 11 bases. Germline lookup yields CDR1 SEHNR and CDR2 FQNEAQ (reference sequence). The CDR3 is 17 amino acids. Unmatched junction bases numbered 9, after V lost 5 bases and J lost 1 base. The DNA for the CDR3 is TGTGCCAGCAGCGATCCGGGACAGGGGGTATTCCAAGAGACCCAGTACTTC. It yields the protein CASSDPGQGVFQETQYF.

V and J are TRBV9 and TRBJ2-2; 8 nucleotides match TRBD2. Germline trimming cut 0 bases from V and 6 bases from J; bases unmatched to any gene: 4. This CDR3 is 15 amino acids long. Germline values: CDR1 SGDLS, CDR2 YYNGEE. The CDR3 loop reads CASSVVSGTSGELFF. The CDR3 DNA reads TGTGCCAGCAGCGTAGTTAGCGGGACTTCCGGGGAGCTGTTTTTT. Variable domain in full (rest from reference TRBV9 and TRBJ2-2): DSGVTQTPKHLITATGQRVTLRCSPRSGDLSVYWYQQSLDQGLQFLIQYYNGEERAKGNILERFSAQQFPDLHSELNLSSLELGDSALYFCASSVVSGTSGELFFGEGSRLTVL.

The genes are TRBV30 and TRBJ2-7; 8 positions agree with TRBD1. J gave up 0 bases and V 5 bases, and 3 bases lay outside the gene matches. Germline CDR1 reads GTSNPN; CDR2 reads SVGIG (reference sequence). The CDR3 contains 13 residues. The CDR3, as DNA: TGTGCCTGGCAAACAGGGGGCTCCTACGAGCAGTACTTC. The encoded protein is CAWQTGGSYEQYF.

The chain joins TRBV10-3 to TRBJ2-3; D call uncertain. V lost 7 bases and J lost 5, with 7 bases in between. Germline V gene lookup returns CDR1 ENHRY and CDR2 SYGVKD. This CDR3 spans 11 amino acids. The DNA for the CDR3 is TGTGCCATCAAGACGGGAGATACGCAGTATTTT. Translating gives CAIKTGDTQYF.

The V and J genes are TRBV7-8 and TRBJ1-5; D is uncertain. The CDR3 spans 14 residues. Germline lookup yields CDR1 SGHVS and CDR2 FQNEAQ. V was trimmed by 2 bases and J by 3 bases, leaving 8 bases between them. Here the CDR3 DNA reads TGTGCCAGCAGCTTATCGTCCTCCAATCAGCCCCAGCATTTT. The encoded protein is CASSLSSSNQPQHF.

This chain uses TRBV5-6 with TRBJ2-7, with 10 bases that match TRBD2. Germline CDR1 reads SGHDT; CDR2 reads YYEEEE. This CDR3 region has 14 residues. The V gene end was trimmed by 4 bases and the J gene end by 2 bases; junction bases not matched to a gene: 3. The CDR3 is CASSRTSGTYEQYF. As DNA, the CDR3 is TGTGCCAGCAGCCGGACTAGCGGAACCTACGAGCAGTACTTC.

The V gene is TRBV19, the J gene TRBJ2-2; unclear D gene. CDR3 length: 13 residues. CDR1 LNHDA and CDR2 SQIVND come from the germline V gene (reference sequence). Trimming stripped 10 bases from V and 0 bases from J, with 9 bases between. CDR3 bases: TGTGCCACCTCCAACACGAACACCGGGGAGCTGTTTTTT. It encodes CATSNTNTGELFF.

This chain uses TRBV7-2 with TRBJ1-1, with 8 bases that match TRBD1. The CDR3 totals 13 residues. J was trimmed by 4 bases and V by 5 bases; bases with no gene match: 3. The germline gives CDR1 SGHTA, CDR2 FQGNSA. CDR3 amino acids: CASSLQGGTEAFF. Here the CDR3 DNA reads TGTGCCAGCAGCCTACAGGGGGGCACTGAAGCTTTCTTT.

This chain uses TRBV4-1 with TRBJ1-1, with D perhaps TRBD1 (5 bases). The CDR3 sequence is 15 residues long. Germline assignment: CDR1 MGHRA and CDR2 YSYEKL. The V and J ends lost 1 base and 1 base respectively, with 10 bases between them. The CDR3 spells CASSQVQDANTEAFF. Here the CDR3 DNA reads TGCGCCAGCAGCCAAGTACAGGATGCGAACACTGAAGCTTTCTTT.

V usage is TRBV25-1 and J usage is TRBJ1-4, with D possibly TRBD1 on 5 matching bases. This CDR3 has 14 residues. The ends were cut back, 2 bases at V and 8 bases at J, with 12 bases in the middle. The V gene's germline CDR1 is MGHDK and CDR2 SYGVNS. The CDR3 nucleotides are TGTGCCAGCAGTGAACGCAGGGTGGACGAAAAACTGTTTTTT. Residues: CASSERRVDEKLFF.

The chain couples TRBV5-1 to TRBJ1-1, with D possibly being TRBD1 (5 bases). The germline V and J ends were trimmed by 1 base and 0 bases, with 7 bases remaining between them. CDR1 and CDR2 (germline): SGHRS, YFSETQ. This CDR3 comprises 14 residues. DNA for the CDR3: TGCGCCAGCAGCTTGAACAGGATGAACACTGAAGCTTTCTTT. Its protein product is CASSLNRMNTEAFF.

This chain connects TRBV25-1 to TRBJ2-7, with D possibly being TRBD1 (6 bases). This CDR3 is built from 14 residues. V shed 5 bases and J shed 5 bases, with 16 bases lying between them. CDR1 is MGHDK, CDR2 SYGVNS, per germline. Here the CDR3 reads CASSTQGTENEQYF. The CDR3, as DNA: TGTGCCAGCAGTACACAGGGTACCGAGAACGAGCAGTACTTC.

This chain uses TRBV7-6 with TRBJ2-7; 7 bases match TRBD1. The V gene end was trimmed by 5 bases and the J gene end by 5 bases; junction bases not matched to a gene: 9. Germline CDR1 and CDR2: SGHVS and FNYEAQ. This CDR3 comprises 14 residues. This CDR3 reads CASSISSGGHEQYF. The CDR3 nucleotides read TGTGCCAGCAGCATTTCCTCAGGGGGACACGAGCAGTACTTC.

The chain recombines TRBV30 with TRBJ2-7, with TRBD2 identical over 7 bases. V lost 5 bases and J lost 5; bases outside the gene matches: 18. This CDR3 is 16 amino acids long. Germline assignment: CDR1 GTSNPN and CDR2 SVGIG (reference sequence). In nucleotides, the CDR3 is TGTGCCTGGGTTACGGGGGGTCATCGGTCGCTGGACGAGCAGTACTTC. It yields the protein CAWVTGGHRSLDEQYF.

The chain is built from TRBV2 and TRBJ1-5; TRBD1 matches at 7 bases. This CDR3 region has 15 residues. Trimming cost V 4 bases and J 2 bases; bases outside gene matches: 5. Germline assignment: CDR1 SNHLY and CDR2 FYNNEI. For the CDR3, the DNA is TGTGCCAGCAGTGGACAGGGAAATGGCAATCAGCCCCAGCATTTT. This translates into CASSGQGNGNQPQHF.

The J gene is TRBJ2-3, the V gene TRBV6-1; a weak D match, TRBD1 (6 bases). The CDR3 totals 17 residues. The ends were cut back, 1 base at V and 3 bases at J, with 17 bases in the middle. The V gene's germline CDR1 is MNHNS and CDR2 SASEGT. The CDR3 protein is CASSEVVTGRGTDTQYF. CDR3 nucleotide sequence: TGTGCCAGCAGTGAAGTGGTCACAGGGAGAGGGACAGATACGCAGTATTTT.

The gene calls are TRBV18 and TRBJ2-7; 9 nucleotides agree with TRBD1. The CDR3 extends over 14 amino acids. V was clipped by 3 bases and J by 5 bases; unmatched bases: 5. Germline values: CDR1 KGHSH, CDR2 LQKENI. This chain's CDR3 is CASSPGTGRNEQYF. Written as DNA, the CDR3 is TGTGCCAGCTCACCGGGGACAGGGAGGAACGAGCAGTACTTC.

V gene TRBV29-1 combines with J gene TRBJ1-5; maybe TRBD1 (5 bases). V lost 8 bases to trimming and J lost 0 bases, with 17 bases between them. The CDR3 extends over 15 amino acids. The germline gives CDR1 SQVTM, CDR2 ANQGSEA. CDR3 region: CSPKDLTDSNQPQHF. In DNA, the CDR3 is TGCAGCCCCAAGGATTTGACAGATAGCAATCAGCCCCAGCATTTT.